This T cell receptor (beta chain) appears in the sequencing data of a study of blood T cell repertoires in COVID-19. Study context: Whether acute or convalescent, the COVID-19 samples came from the United States, Italy and Spain. PBMCs, B-cell-depleted T cells, or T cells provided the cDNA or gDNA that made up the material.

This clone came up once. The CDR3 runs to 15 residues. V lost 3 bases to trimming and J lost 3 bases, with 15 bases between them. The germline V gene encodes CDR1 LNHDA and CDR2 SQIVND (reference sequence). Repertoires were generated with immunoSEQ multiplex PCR, while TCRdb's copy carries only in-frame clones and drops some. This table holds around 50,000 clones, around 87% found once. V is TRBV19 and J is TRBJ2-7; possibly TRBD2 for D (5 bases). The TCR comes from a middle-aged man with active COVID-19. Sequencing was carried out using peripheral blood. CDR3 nucleotides: TGTGCCAGTAGTATCACGGGCGGGCCAAGCTACGAGCAGTACTTC. Its translation is CASSITGGPSYEQYF.